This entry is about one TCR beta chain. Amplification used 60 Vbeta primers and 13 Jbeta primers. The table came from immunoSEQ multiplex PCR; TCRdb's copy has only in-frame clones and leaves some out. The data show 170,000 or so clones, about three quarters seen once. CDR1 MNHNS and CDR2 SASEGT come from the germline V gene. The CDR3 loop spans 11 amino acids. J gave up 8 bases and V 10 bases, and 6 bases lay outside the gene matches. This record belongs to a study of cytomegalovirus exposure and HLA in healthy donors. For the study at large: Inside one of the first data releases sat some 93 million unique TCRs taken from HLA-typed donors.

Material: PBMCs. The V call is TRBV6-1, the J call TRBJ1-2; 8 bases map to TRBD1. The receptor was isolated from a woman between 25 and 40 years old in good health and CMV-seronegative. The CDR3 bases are TGTGCCACCGACAGGGGCGGAGGCTACACCTTC. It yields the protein CATDRGGGYTF.